This is a list of T cell receptor beta chains from one sample in a study of technical replicates of blood from a handful of donors. Only in-frame clones appear in the TCRdb table, and some are missing; sequencing was by immunoSEQ multiplex PCR. The sample includes around 81,000 clones, 70% to 90% seen only once; the top ten take around 4%. Sequences were obtained from PBMCs. These receptors all stem from a human donor in good health. Some clones in this sample may be carry-over from other donors' samples. Both conserved end residues are part of each CDR3. The D gene is left open where the match is weak. Expanded clones get a size class; other rows say once, few or many, or leave the size out.

17	TRBV18	NA	NA	TRBJ1-4	CASCQLRVAEGGEKLFF	TGTGCCAGCTGCCAATTAAGAGTTGCTGAAGGCGGTGAAAAACTGTTTTTT
12	TRBV30	NA	once	TRBJ2-5	CAWSDSGETQYF	TGTGCCTGGAGTGATAGCGGAGAGACCCAGTACTTC
15	TRBV30	NA	few	TRBJ1-5	CAWGPGAGKWQPQHF	TGTGCCTGGGGCCCGGGTGCAGGGAAATGGCAGCCCCAGCATTTT
14	TRBV7-9	NA	NA	TRBJ2-7	CASSLAGISYEQYF	TGTGCCAGCAGCTTGGCAGGGATCTCCTACGAGCAGTACTTC
15	TRBV30	TRBD1	NA	TRBJ1-5	CAWDRGTHSNQPQHF	TGTGCCTGGGACAGGGGGACACATAGCAATCAGCCCCAGCATTTT
16	TRBV2	NA	NA	TRBJ2-5	CASSEGRLAKAETQYF	TGTGCCAGCAGTGAAGGAAGGCTAGCAAAGGCGGAGACCCAGTACTTC
17	TRBV2	NA	NA	TRBJ1-6	CASRRGGSLQKNSPLHF	TGTGCCAGCAGGAGGGGAGGGAGTCTTCAGAAAAATTCACCCCTCCACTTT
14	TRBV7-2	TRBD1	NA	TRBJ2-1	CASRRTGGFNEQFF	TGTGCCAGCAGACGGACAGGGGGATTCAATGAGCAGTTCTTC
13	TRBV11-1	NA	NA	TRBJ1-1	CASSLRRVTEAFF	TGTGCCAGCAGCTTACGGAGGGTCACTGAAGCTTTCTTT
15	TRBV30	NA	NA	TRBJ2-7	CAWSSARDKTYEQYF	TGTGCCTGGAGCTCCGCCCGGGACAAAACCTACGAGCAGTACTTC
14	TRBV5-4	TRBD2	once	TRBJ2-1	CASSPTSGRSEQFF	TGTGCCAGCAGTCCTACTAGCGGGAGAAGTGAGCAGTTCTTC
16	TRBV5-1	TRBD1	NA	TRBJ1-1	CASSPGQGALGTEAFF	TGCGCCAGCAGCCCGGGACAGGGGGCTTTAGGGACTGAAGCTTTCTTT
16	TRBV18	TRBD2	NA	TRBJ2-1	CASSLLAGSSYNEQFF	TGTGCCAGCTCACTCTTAGCGGGGAGCTCCTACAATGAGCAGTTCTTC
15	TRBV2	NA	NA	TRBJ2-3	CASSSEMLATDTQYF	TGTGCCAGCAGTTCGGAGATGCTAGCAACAGATACGCAGTATTTT
12	TRBV30	NA	NA	TRBJ1-1	CAWSVRVTEAFF	TGTGCCTGGAGTGTACGGGTTACTGAAGCTTTCTTT
13	TRBV2	TRBD1	NA	TRBJ1-5	CASSGQVNQPQHF	TGTGCCAGCAGCGGACAGGTTAATCAGCCCCAGCATTTT
15	TRBV6-1	NA	NA	TRBJ1-6	CASSDRGISNSPLHF	TGTGCCAGCAGTGATAGGGGGATCAGTAATTCACCCCTCCACTTT
14	TRBV5-1	NA	few	TRBJ2-7	CASSLKGPEYEQYF	TGCGCCAGCAGCTTAAAGGGGCCCGAGTACGAGCAGTACTTC
14	TRBV4-1	NA	NA	TRBJ2-5	CASSQGLSRETQYF	TGCGCCAGCAGCCAAGGATTGAGTCGGGAGACCCAGTACTTC
13	TRBV6-5	NA	NA	TRBJ2-7	CASSYGAAYEQYF	TGTGCCAGCAGTTACGGGGCAGCATACGAGCAGTACTTC
12	TRBV30	NA	NA	TRBJ2-3	CAWSKGTDTQYF	TGTGCCTGGAGTAAGGGGACAGATACGCAGTATTTT
14	TRBV28	TRBD2	NA	TRBJ2-7	CASRTSGGSYEQYF	TGTGCCAGCAGGACTAGCGGGGGAAGTTACGAGCAGTACTTC
15	TRBV5-1	TRBD2	NA	TRBJ2-7	CASRLAGGSSYEQYF	TGCGCCAGCAGACTAGCGGGAGGTAGCTCCTACGAGCAGTACTTC
15	TRBV9	NA	NA	TRBJ2-2	CASSAPFADTGELFF	TGTGCCAGCAGCGCACCCTTCGCAGACACCGGGGAGCTGTTTTTT
15	TRBV7-9	TRBD1	NA	TRBJ2-5	CASSLGQGLSGTQYF	TGTGCCAGCAGCCTAGGACAGGGTTTGAGCGGGACCCAGTACTTC
14	TRBV5-1	TRBD1	NA	TRBJ2-7	CASSALTGWYEQYF	TGCGCCAGCAGCGCCCTGACAGGGTGGTACGAGCAGTACTTC
14	TRBV10-3	NA	NA	TRBJ1-1	CAIRPSTGGTEAFF	TGTGCCATCAGGCCCAGTACGGGGGGCACTGAAGCTTTCTTT
15	TRBV10-1	NA	NA	TRBJ1-1	CASSESVQRPHEAFF	TGCGCCAGCAGTGAGTCGGTCCAGCGGCCCCATGAAGCTTTCTTT
15	TRBV9	NA	once	TRBJ2-3	CASTRNEGTADTQYF	TGTGCCAGCACCCGTAATGAGGGCACAGCGGATACGCAGTATTTT
15	TRBV5-4	NA	NA	TRBJ1-2	CASSPGAVGGYGYTF	TGTGCCAGCAGCCCAGGGGCCGTAGGCGGCTATGGCTACACCTTC
15	TRBV6-6	NA	NA	TRBJ1-1	CASSEVGGLNTEAFF	TGTGCCAGCAGCGAGGTAGGCGGTTTGAACACTGAAGCTTTCTTT
12	TRBV30	TRBD1	NA	TRBJ1-2	CAWSPGQGSDTF	TGTGCCTGGAGCCCGGGACAGGGGAGCGACACCTTC
18	TRBV2	TRBD2	NA	TRBJ2-4	CASSEGLLAGAHKNIQYF	TGTGCCAGCAGTGAAGGTCTGCTAGCGGGGGCCCACAAAAACATTCAGTACTTC
13	TRBV7-8	NA	NA	TRBJ2-7	CASSSDLIYEQYF	TGTGCCAGCAGCTCGGACTTGATCTACGAGCAGTACTTC
15	TRBV7-9	TRBD1	NA	TRBJ1-2	CASSRSGTVGYGYTF	TGTGCCAGCAGTAGATCCGGGACAGTCGGCTATGGCTACACCTTC
17	TRBV4-1	TRBD2	NA	TRBJ2-3	CASSQDPSGVGRVTQYF	TGCGCCAGCAGCCAAGATCCTAGCGGGGTCGGGCGGGTTACGCAGTATTTT
14	TRBV5-1	TRBD2	NA	TRBJ2-3	CASSLMSSGDTQYF	TGCGCCAGCAGCTTGATGAGTAGCGGGGATACGCAGTATTTT